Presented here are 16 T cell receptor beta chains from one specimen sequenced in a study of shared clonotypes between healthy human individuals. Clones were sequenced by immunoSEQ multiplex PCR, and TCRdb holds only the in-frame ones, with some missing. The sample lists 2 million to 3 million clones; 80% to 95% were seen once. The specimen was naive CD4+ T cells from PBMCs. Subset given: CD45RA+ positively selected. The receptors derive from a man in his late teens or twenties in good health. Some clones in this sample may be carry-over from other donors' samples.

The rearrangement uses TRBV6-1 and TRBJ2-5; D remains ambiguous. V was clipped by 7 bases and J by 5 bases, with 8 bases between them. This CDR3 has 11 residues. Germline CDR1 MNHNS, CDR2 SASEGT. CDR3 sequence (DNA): TGTGCCAGCACCTTACGTGAGACCCAGTACTTC. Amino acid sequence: CASTLRETQYF.

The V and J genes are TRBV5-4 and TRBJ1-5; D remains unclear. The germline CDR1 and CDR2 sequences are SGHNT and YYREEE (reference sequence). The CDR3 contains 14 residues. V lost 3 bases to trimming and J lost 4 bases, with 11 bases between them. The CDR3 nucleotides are TGTGCCAGCAGCTGGGGTATGGGGAATCAGCCCCAGCATTTT. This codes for CASSWGMGNQPQHF.

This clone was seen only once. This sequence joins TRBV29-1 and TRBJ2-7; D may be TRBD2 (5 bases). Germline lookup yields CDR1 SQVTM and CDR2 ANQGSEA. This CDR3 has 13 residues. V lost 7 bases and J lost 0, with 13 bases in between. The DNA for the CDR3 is TGCAGCGCGCGGTGGGGAGACTCCTACGAGCAGTACTTC. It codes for CSARWGDSYEQYF.

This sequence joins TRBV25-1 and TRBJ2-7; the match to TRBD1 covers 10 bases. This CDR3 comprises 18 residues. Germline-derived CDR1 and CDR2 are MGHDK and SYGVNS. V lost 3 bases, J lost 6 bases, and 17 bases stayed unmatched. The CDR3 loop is CASSEYSRGTGDFGEQYF. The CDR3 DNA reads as TGTGCCAGCAGTGAGTACTCGAGGGGGACAGGGGATTTCGGCGAGCAGTACTTC.

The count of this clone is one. The CDR3 DNA follows: TGTGCCAGCAGTCCTGGGGGGGCGTACTATGGCTACACCTTC. This sequence encodes CASSPGGAYYGYTF. The V gene is TRBV6-1, the J gene TRBJ1-2, with D perhaps TRBD1 (6 bases). In germline, CDR1 is MNHNS, CDR2 SASEGT. This CDR3 region has 14 residues. Trimming cost V 5 bases and J 3 bases, with 13 bases left between them.

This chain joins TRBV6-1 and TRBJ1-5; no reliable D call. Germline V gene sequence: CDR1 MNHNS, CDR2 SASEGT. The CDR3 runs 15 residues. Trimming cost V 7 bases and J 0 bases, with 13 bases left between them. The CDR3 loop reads CASNSRASSNQPQHF. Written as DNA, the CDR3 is TGTGCCAGCAATAGTCGGGCCAGTAGCAATCAGCCCCAGCATTTT.

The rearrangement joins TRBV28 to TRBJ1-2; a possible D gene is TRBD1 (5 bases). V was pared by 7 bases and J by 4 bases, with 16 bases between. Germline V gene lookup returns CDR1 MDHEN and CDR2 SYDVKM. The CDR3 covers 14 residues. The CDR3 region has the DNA TGTGCCAGCACCGACCAACCGGGACTCTATGGCTACACCTTC. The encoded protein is CASTDQPGLYGYTF.

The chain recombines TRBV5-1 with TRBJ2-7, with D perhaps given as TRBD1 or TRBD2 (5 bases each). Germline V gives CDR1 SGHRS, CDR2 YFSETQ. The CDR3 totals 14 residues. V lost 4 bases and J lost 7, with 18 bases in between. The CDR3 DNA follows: TGCGCCAGCAGCGGCCCGGGACCGGGTACGGAGCAGTACTTC. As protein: CASSGPGPGTEQYF. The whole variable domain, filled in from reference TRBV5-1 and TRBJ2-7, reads KAGVTQTPRYLIKTRGQQVTLSCSPISGHRSVSWYQQTPGQGLQFLFEYFSETQRNKGNFPGRFSGRQFSNSRSEMNVSTLELGDSALYLCASSGPGPGTEQYFGPGTRLTVT.

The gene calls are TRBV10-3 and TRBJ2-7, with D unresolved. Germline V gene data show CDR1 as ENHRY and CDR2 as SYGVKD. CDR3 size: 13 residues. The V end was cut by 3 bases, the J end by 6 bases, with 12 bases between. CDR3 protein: CAISEPGPVEQYF. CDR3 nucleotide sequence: TGTGCCATCAGTGAACCGGGCCCCGTCGAGCAGTACTTC.

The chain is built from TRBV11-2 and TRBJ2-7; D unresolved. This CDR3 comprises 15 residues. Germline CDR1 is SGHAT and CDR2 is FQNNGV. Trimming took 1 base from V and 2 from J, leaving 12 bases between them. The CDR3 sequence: CASSLGPNPAYEQYF. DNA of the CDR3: TGTGCCAGCAGCTTAGGGCCTAACCCCGCCTACGAGCAGTACTTC.

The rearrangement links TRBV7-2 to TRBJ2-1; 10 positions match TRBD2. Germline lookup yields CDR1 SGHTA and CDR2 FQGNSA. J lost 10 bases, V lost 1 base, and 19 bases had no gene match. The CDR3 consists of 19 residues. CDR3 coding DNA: TGTGCCAGCAGCTTAGTAGCAGGGGGGCTAGCGGGAGCACGTCAAGAGCAGTTCTTC. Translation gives CASSLVAGGLAGARQEQFF. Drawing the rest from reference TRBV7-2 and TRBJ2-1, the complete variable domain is GAGVSQSPSNKVTEKGKDVELRCDPISGHTALYWYRQSLGQGLEFLIYFQGNSAPDKSGLPSDRFSAERTGGSVSTLTIQRTQQEDSAVYLCASSLVAGGLAGARQEQFFGPGTRLTVL.

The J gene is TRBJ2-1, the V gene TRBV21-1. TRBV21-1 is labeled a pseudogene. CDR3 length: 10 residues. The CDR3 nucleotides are TGTGCCAGCAGCAAAGAGGAGCAGTTCTTC. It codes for CASSKEEQFF.

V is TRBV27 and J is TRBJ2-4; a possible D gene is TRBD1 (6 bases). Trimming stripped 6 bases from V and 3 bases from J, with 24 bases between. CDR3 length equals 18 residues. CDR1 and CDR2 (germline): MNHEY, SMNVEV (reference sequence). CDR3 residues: CASRSLGQYRVGKNIQYF. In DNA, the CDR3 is TGTGCCAGCAGGTCCCTTGGACAGTATAGGGTAGGCAAAAACATTCAGTACTTC.

Here the CDR3 DNA reads TGTGCCAGCAGTTACTCGGCTTATAGCAATCAGCCCCAGCATTTT. Translation: CASSYSAYSNQPQHF. This rearrangement joins TRBV6-6 to TRBJ1-5; no clear D gene. Trimming took 0 bases from V and 0 from J, leaving 6 bases between them. Germline CDR1 reads MNHNY; CDR2 reads SVGAGI (reference sequence). The CDR3 sequence is 15 residues long.

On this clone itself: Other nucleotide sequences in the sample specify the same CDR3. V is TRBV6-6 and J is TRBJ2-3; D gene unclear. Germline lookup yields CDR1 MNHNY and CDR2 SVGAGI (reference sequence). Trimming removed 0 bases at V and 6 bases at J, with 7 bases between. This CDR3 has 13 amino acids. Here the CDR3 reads CASSYSATDTQYF. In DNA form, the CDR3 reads TGTGCCAGCAGTTACTCGGCTACCGATACGCAGTATTTT.

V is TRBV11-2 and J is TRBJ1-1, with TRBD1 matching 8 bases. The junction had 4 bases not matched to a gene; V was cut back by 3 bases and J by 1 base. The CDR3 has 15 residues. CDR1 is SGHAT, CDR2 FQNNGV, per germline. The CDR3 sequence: CASSFGDRRNTEAFF. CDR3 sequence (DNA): TGTGCCAGCAGCTTTGGGGACAGGAGGAACACTGAAGCTTTCTTT.